This entry describes one TCR beta chain. Its antigen is still unknown. Unmatched junction bases numbered 7, after V lost 6 bases and J lost 3 bases. Germline values: CDR1 SNHLY, CDR2 FYNNEI. There are 15 residues in the CDR3. The data originate from a study of breast tumors, draining lymph nodes, adjacent tissues. General study results and limits: The lymph node origin of tumor T cells was framed as consistent with a hypothesis, not demonstrated. Luminal-like breast cancer showed significantly greater tumor-nontumor repertoire similarity than basal-like breast cancer did.

Using its own MiXCR run on the multiplex PCR reads, TCRdb lists one record per CDR3 protein. The top ten clones hold about 6% of a sample with around 110,000 distinct CDR3 sequences, more than 25% of them seen once. Samples came from axillary lymph nodes draining the breast cancer. Sequenced sample: axillary lymph node tissue. The chain has TRBV2 and TRBJ2-7, with 11 bases identical to TRBD2. The sequence came from a female donor with breast cancer. Some clones in this sample may be carry-over from other donors' samples. The CDR3 is CASRNPGLAGYEQYF. CDR3 sequence (DNA): TGTGCCAGCAGGAACCCTGGACTAGCGGGCTACGAGCAGTACTTC.